The entry below gives a single T cell receptor beta chain sequence along with its context. Its antigen remains unidentified. The data belong to a study of cytomegalovirus exposure and HLA in healthy donors. Study-wide background: Earlier, roughly 180 million T cells were analyzed, and over 95 million unique TCR beta sequences were found among them. Notes on the study in general: Researchers counted roughly 150 TCR beta chains as cytomegalovirus-associated. Later analysis showed most CMV-associated TCR beta chains appearing HLA-restricted.

With 60 Vbeta and 13 Jbeta primers, the PCR was carried out. TCRdb's table, derived via immunoSEQ multiplex PCR, lists solely in-frame clones and lacks some. The sample has tens of thousands of clones; 65% to 75% are singletons. The germline gives CDR1 MDHEN, CDR2 SYDVKM. V lost 5 bases, J lost 2 bases, and 8 bases stayed unmatched. This CDR3 spans 16 amino acids. Sequencing was carried out using PBMCs. This receptor was obtained from a man in his forties or fifties in good health and CMV-seropositive. The V gene is TRBV28, the J gene TRBJ2-7; the match to TRBD2 covers 11 bases. CDR3: CASSPLTSGKPYEQYF. The CDR3, as DNA: TGTGCCAGCAGTCCTCTGACTAGCGGGAAGCCCTACGAGCAGTACTTC. Complete variable domain (other parts from reference TRBV28 and TRBJ2-7): DVKVTQSSRYLVKRTGEKVFLECVQDMDHENMFWYRQDPGLGLRLIYFSYDVKMKEKGDIPEGYSVSREKKERFSLILESASTNQTSMYLCASSPLTSGKPYEQYFGPGTRLTVT.